This TCR beta chain derives from a study of memory CD4+ T cells and cytomegalovirus serostatus. Findings of the study overall: Each of 60 to 80 CMV-associated TCRbeta sequences occurred in one to five individuals.

Single viable CD3+CD4+CD8-CD45RO+ cells were sorted as the memory CD4+ T cells. Trimming pared 6 bases from V and 8 bases from J, leaving 9 bases between. From germline, CDR1 is SGHDT and CDR2 YYEEEE. The CDR3 totals 12 residues. Here immunoSEQ multiplex PCR was the method, and the copy in TCRdb shows in-frame clones only, minus some. Of tens of thousands of clones listed, 70% to 85% are singletons. This clone has at least ten counts. Antigen: not known. The TCR sequence derives from an adult in good health and CMV-seronegative. V usage is TRBV5-6 and J usage is TRBJ1-6, with D unclear. The sequenced sample was memory CD4+ T cells from blood. This CDR3 is CASTKRDSPLHF. DNA for the CDR3: TGTGCCAGCACGAAGCGGGATTCACCCCTCCACTTT.